The following is a T cell receptor (beta chain) sequence with its context. Its antigen is undetermined. The data derive from a study of OX40 agonist ivuxolimab in advanced cancers. Study overall: It was ivuxolimab, an agonistic anti-OX40 (CD134) antibody, that patients were treated with. Patients with prior anti-PD-1, anti-PD-L1 or anti-CTLA-4 therapy were eligible; approximately 40% had some.

Sequencing was performed with immunoSEQ multiplex PCR; in TCRdb, only in-frame clones are kept and a portion is missing. The data hold about 100,000 clones, with roughly 95% observed a single time. Trimming took 2 bases from V and 13 from J; bases not matched to a gene: 5. Per germline, CDR1 MNHEY and CDR2 SMNVEV (reference sequence). The CDR3 is 13 residues long. Broader study findings: Among the lowest levels of clonal expansion were found in partial responders at 0.1-3.0 mg/kg. Dosing at 0.1 to 3.0 mg/kg was accompanied by clonal expansion of CD4+ and CD8+ blood T cells by week 6.

The chain joins TRBV27 to TRBJ2-2; 9 nucleotides line up with TRBD2. This specimen consisted of CD4+ or CD8+ T cells sorted from blood, obtained in a trial of the OX40 agonist ivuxolimab. The TCR originated in an adult with an advanced solid tumor such as melanoma, head and neck, liver or kidney cancer. The CDR3 coding sequence is TGTGCCAGCAGTTTAGCGGGGGGGCTCGGGCTGTTTTTT. Encoded protein: CASSLAGGLGLFF.